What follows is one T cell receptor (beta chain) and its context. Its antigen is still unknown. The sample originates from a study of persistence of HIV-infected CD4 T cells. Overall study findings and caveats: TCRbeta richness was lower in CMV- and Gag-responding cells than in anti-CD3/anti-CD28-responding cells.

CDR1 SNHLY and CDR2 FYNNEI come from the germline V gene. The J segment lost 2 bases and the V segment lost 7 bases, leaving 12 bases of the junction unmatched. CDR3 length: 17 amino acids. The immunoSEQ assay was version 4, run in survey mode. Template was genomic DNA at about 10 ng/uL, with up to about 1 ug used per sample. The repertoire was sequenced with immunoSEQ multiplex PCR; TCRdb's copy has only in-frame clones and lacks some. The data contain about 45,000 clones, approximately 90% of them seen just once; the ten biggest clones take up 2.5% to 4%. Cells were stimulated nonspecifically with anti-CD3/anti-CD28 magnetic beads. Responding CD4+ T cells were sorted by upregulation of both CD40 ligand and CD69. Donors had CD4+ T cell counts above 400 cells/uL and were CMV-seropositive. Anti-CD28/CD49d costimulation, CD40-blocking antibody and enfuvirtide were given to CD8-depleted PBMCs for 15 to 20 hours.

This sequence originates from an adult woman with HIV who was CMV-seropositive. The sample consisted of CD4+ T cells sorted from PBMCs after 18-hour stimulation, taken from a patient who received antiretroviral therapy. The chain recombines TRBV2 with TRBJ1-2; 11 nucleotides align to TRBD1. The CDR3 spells CASKKEGQGVLNYGYTF. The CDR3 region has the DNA TGTGCCAGCAAAAAGGAGGGACAGGGGGTTTTGAACTATGGCTACACCTTC.